This T cell receptor (beta chain) was documented in a study of PD-1 blockade in mismatch repair-deficient tumors (dated by TCRdb to 2017 to 2019). About the study as a whole: Between September 2013 and September 2016, the trial enrolled 70 to 100 consecutive patients with approximately twelve mismatch repair-deficient cancer types, every one of whom had been previously treated and was progressing. Deep sequencing of TCR CDR3 regions was used to track tumor-associated T cell clones in peripheral blood of patients responding to PD-1 blockade.

Beyond this particular receptor, the publication reports: Clones residing in the tumor, which were often undetectable in blood before treatment, expanded quickly after pembrolizumab and then contracted, generally before radiologic responses.

For this clone: Its antigen specificity is not known. No much larger clone is present one base from it, and per-base qualities are unavailable.

Library creation used the immunoSEQ multiplex PCR assay. Sourced from immuneACCESS, this table was stored by TCRdb with only in-frame sequences that have V and J called. A share of the clones is absent; for the studies checked, an unresolved V gene accounts for under half, and the remainder has no known explanation. This sample has roughly 120,000 clones in its table, and 88% of those were observed once. The top ten clonotypes cover over 9.5% of the sample. For every enrolled patient, mismatch repair deficiency was confirmed by either polymerase chain reaction or immunohistochemistry. Three patients who responded to pembrolizumab therapy underwent TCR sequencing. In the phase II trial, pembrolizumab PD-1 blockade was tested prospectively in advanced mismatch repair-deficient cancers, no matter which tissue of origin the cancers came from. Peripheral blood T cell samples were collected serially, before PD-1 blockade began and at several time points afterward. The timing of each blood sample was reported as weeks after the first dose of pembrolizumab.

In the germline V gene, CDR1 corresponds to MGHRA and CDR2 to YSYEKL. For this chain, trimming is 4 bases at the V end and 6 bases at the J end, and the number of junction bases without a gene match is 11. Reading from cysteine to phenylalanine, the CDR3 counts 18 amino acids. Only the CDR3 region is kept as DNA, spanning 54 bases read in frame from base 1. The receptor was isolated from an adult with mismatch repair-deficient cancer. Sample: peripheral blood, taken just over 70 weeks after starting pembrolizumab. The chain employs TRBV4-1 and TRBJ2-2; TRBD2 lines up with 13 middle nucleotides. DNA sequence: TGCGCCAGCAGCCCTCTGGGACTAGCGGGACGGGATGCCGGGGAGCTGTTTTTT. This is translated as CASSPLGLAGRDAGELFF.